The count of the clone carrying this T cell receptor (beta chain) is one. The target antigen is unknown. V was pared by 3 bases and J by 2 bases, with 8 bases between. Germline V gene sequence: CDR1 ENHRY, CDR2 SYGVKD. The CDR3 is 13 residues long. These data come from a study of cytomegalovirus exposure and HLA in healthy donors. Overall study findings and caveats: There were several of the most significant clusters that appeared linked to common viral pathogens in a later analysis. A later examination showed that TCR association rates differed by HLA locus, with DRB1 most and HLA-C fewest. Across all donors, roughly uniform sequencing depth was an assumption of the presence/absence analyses.

Both 60 Vbeta primers and 13 Jbeta primers went into the PCR. Produced via immunoSEQ multiplex PCR; TCRdb's table is partial and in-frame only. Altogether some 130,000 clones are present, roughly three quarters being singletons, with the ten largest covering around 2%. This chain joins TRBV10-3 and TRBJ2-7; D is perhaps TRBD1 (5 bases). The sample taken for sequencing was PBMCs. This receptor was obtained from a man aged 30 to 39 in good health and CMV-seronegative. CDR3 amino acids: CAISERQTYEQYF. For the CDR3, the DNA is TGTGCCATCAGTGAAAGACAGACCTACGAGCAGTACTTC.